The following is a T cell receptor (beta chain) sequence with its context. Here immunoSEQ multiplex PCR was the method, and the copy in TCRdb shows in-frame clones only, minus some. The table has about 160,000 clones, roughly 88% seen once; the top ten hold roughly a tenth. The data stem from a study of blood T cell repertoires in COVID-19. Per the germline V gene, CDR1 is SGHNT and CDR2 is YYREEE (reference sequence). CDR3 size: 14 residues. With 5 bases clipped from V and 5 bases from J, the junction kept 9 bases outside the gene matches. The chain combines TRBV5-4 with TRBJ1-2; 7 bases map to TRBD1. The source material was peripheral blood. This TCR was recovered from a woman of 80 years or more with active or convalescent COVID-19. CDR3 DNA: TGTGCCAGCAGTTTTACAGGGGAGAGATATGGCTACACCTTC. Translated: CASSFTGERYGYTF.